This T cell receptor beta chain is drawn from a study of early T cells in non-severe SARS-CoV-2 infection. Study-wide context: The sequenced material was bulk RNA from unsorted whole blood, and its chains were unpaired. Overall study findings and caveats: The matching step, a VDJdb search, favored anti-spike CD8 responses and missed private and CD4 specificities.

This clonotype has just one count. Its antigen is as yet unknown. As part of library construction, unique molecular identifiers were attached to individual cDNA molecules. MiXCR was run by TCRdb on the 5' RACE reads, yielding one entry per CDR3 protein. The profile covers 70,000 to 85,000 distinct CDR3 sequences, with 13% appearing a single time and about 6% taken by the ten largest. V lost 4 bases and J lost 0, with 12 bases in between. The CDR3 sequence is 15 residues long. The sequence came from an adult who was a healthcare worker with PCR-confirmed SARS-CoV-2 infection or an uninfected control (not recorded which). V and J are TRBV12-3 or TRBV12-4 and TRBJ1-2; D unresolved. The sequencing sample was made of whole blood. CDR3 sequence (DNA): TGTGCCAGCAGTTCCCGACGGGCGTCTAACTATGGCTACACCTTC. It is translated as CASSSRRASNYGYTF.